One and the same sample provided the 5 T cell receptor beta chains below, sequenced in a study of tumor-infiltrating lymphocytes in primary liver carcinoma. DNA and RNA were both co-extracted from about 20-30 mg of bulk tissue that had not been sorted. The template, roughly 0.45 ug total RNA, yielded TCR beta cDNA made with a constant-region primer. Construction of TCR beta libraries relied on three successive nested multiplex PCR rounds employing slightly modified ARM-PCR. It was with TRBV1-TRBV30 forward primers and a C-beta reverse primer that the first two PCR rounds were run, at approximately 10 cycles each. From the multiplex PCR reads, TCRdb called clonotypes with MiXCR, one entry per CDR3 protein. The sample gives about 120,000 distinct CDR3 sequences, about two thirds of which show up once; 8.1% is in the top ten. Specimen: tumor-adjacent normal liver tissue. These TCRs come from a woman aged 60 to 75 with primary liver carcinoma and hepatitis B virus infection.

Worth noting for this clonotype: The junction and the germline gene differ at one end; a read error may be behind it. The genes are TRBV4-1 and TRBJ2-7; D gene unclear. Germline-derived CDR1 and CDR2 are MGHRA and YSYEKL. The CDR3 loop spans 15 amino acids. The CDR3 region has the DNA TGCGCCAGCAGCCAAGAGCATGGAAGCTCCTACGAGCATTACTTC. This translates into CASSQEHGSSYEHYF.

The chain employs TRBV6-2 or TRBV6-3 and TRBJ2-6; 8 nucleotides align to TRBD2. Germline V gene lookup returns CDR1 MNHEY and CDR2 SVGEGT. V trimming: 6 bases; J trimming: 1 base; junction bases outside the gene matches: 14. The CDR3 length is 19 residues. The CDR3 DNA is TGTGCCAGCAGGAGGCGCGGGGGGATATGCTCTTCTGGGGCCAACGTCCTGACTTTC. Its protein is CASRRRGGICSSGANVLTF.

As for this clonotype: This clone may be a read error of a much larger clone one base away. This chain links TRBV28 with TRBJ1-2, with D perhaps TRBD1 (5 bases). Germline CDR1 MDHEN, CDR2 SYDVKM. The CDR3 covers 15 residues. The CDR3 reads CGSSLGRTSNYGYTF. CDR3 DNA sequence: TGTGGCAGCAGTTTGGGGCGGACGTCTAACTATGGCTACACCTTC.

Comments on this clonotype: The CDR3 does not end in the conserved phenylalanine or tryptophan, so this is likely a read error. Because the CDR3's place on the DNA is in doubt, the DNA is left out and the CDR3 is given as listed by TCRdb. The chain joins TRBV21-1 to TRBJ2-7; TRBD2 is the table's D call, not checked against the DNA. TRBV21-1 is termed a pseudogene. The CDR3 is made up of 17 amino acids, end residues included. The CDR3 spells CASSKRGPTMSSYEQYS.

Points on this clonotype: A much more abundant neighbour one base away suggests this may be a read error. This chain links TRBV7-9 with TRBJ2-3; weak D call: TRBD2 (6 bases). This CDR3 is 15 amino acids long. V lost 4 bases, J lost 4 bases, and 15 bases lay in between. Germline lookup yields CDR1 SEHNR and CDR2 FQNEAQ (reference sequence). CDR3 sequence reads: CASSSRAGSADTQYF. CDR3 bases: TGTGCCAGCAGCTCCCGAGCGGGCTCCGCAGATACGCAGTATTTT.